Following are 31 T cell receptor beta chains from one sample sequenced in a study of beta chain features in type 1 diabetes. What was sequenced were expressed TCRB transcripts, since all of the isolated RNA had been reverse transcribed. Profiled with immunoSEQ multiplex PCR; TCRdb holds only in-frame clones, not every one. In the table there are 250,000 or so clones, about 63% of which are singletons. Source material: naive CD4+ T cells from blood. These receptors were collected from a man aged 25 to 40 in good health.

The V and J genes are TRBV7-2 and TRBJ2-3; 9 bases agree with TRBD2. The V and J ends lost 5 bases and 4 bases, in that order; junction bases with no gene match: 4. CDR3 length: 14 residues. Germline values: CDR1 SGHTA, CDR2 FQGNSA. CDR3 DNA: TGTGCCAGCAGCCCGACTAGCGGCGCAGATACGCAGTATTTT. Its protein product is CASSPTSGADTQYF.

The rearrangement uses TRBV7-9 and TRBJ2-3; no firm D call. Germline loops: CDR1 SEHNR, CDR2 FQNEAQ (reference sequence). This CDR3 contains 14 residues. V lost 5 bases to trimming and J lost 6 bases, with 15 bases between them. The CDR3 DNA reads TGTGCCAGCAGCCCCACCAGGACCAGTGATACGCAGTATTTT. Protein product: CASSPTRTSDTQYF.

The J gene is TRBJ2-5, the V gene TRBV5-4; D is ambiguous. The CDR3 contains 13 residues. Germline lookup yields CDR1 SGHNT and CDR2 YYREEE (reference sequence). Trimming took off 4 bases at V and 5 bases at J, with 12 bases between the two ends. The CDR3 loop is CASSPEKGETQYF. The CDR3 DNA reads TGTGCCAGCAGCCCGGAGAAGGGCGAGACCCAGTACTTC.

The rearrangement uses TRBV11-2 and TRBJ2-5; D is unresolved. The CDR3 contains 12 residues. Per the germline V gene, CDR1 is SGHAT and CDR2 is FQNNGV. V lost 1 base, J lost 11 bases, and 11 bases lay in between. The DNA of the CDR3 is TGTGCCAGCAGCTTAGTTGGCAGTCGACAGTACTTC. Its protein is CASSLVGSRQYF.

The chain combines TRBV28 with TRBJ1-2, with a tentative D call TRBD1 (5 bases). V lost 7 bases and J lost 8, with 14 bases in between. Per germline, CDR1 MDHEN and CDR2 SYDVKM. The length of the CDR3 is 12 residues. CDR3 nucleotides: TGTGCCAGCATGATAAGGGGCCTCGGCTACACCTTC. It translates to CASMIRGLGYTF.

The chain links TRBV21-1 to TRBJ2-7; the table assigns TRBD2, which was not confirmed against the DNA. TRBV21-1 has pseudogene status. The CDR3 covers 14 residues. CDR3: CASRKFATLYEQYF. The CDR3 DNA reads as TGTGCCAGCCGCAAGTTTGCCACTTTATACGAGCAGTACTTC.

This clone was counted only a few times. Additional DNA sequences in this sample encode the identical CDR3. The rearrangement uses TRBV29-1 and TRBJ1-1; 7 bases align to TRBD1. V lost 8 bases, J lost 0 bases, and 6 bases stayed unmatched. The CDR3 spans 13 residues. Germline V gene sequence: CDR1 SQVTM, CDR2 ANQGSEA. CDR3 amino acids: CSSRQGLNTEAFF. The CDR3 DNA follows: TGCAGCTCCCGACAGGGACTGAACACTGAAGCTTTCTTT.

The chain is built from TRBV4-1 and TRBJ2-5, with TRBD2 matching over 7 bases. The CDR3 runs to 15 residues. Germline CDR1 MGHRA, CDR2 YSYEKL. V shed 4 bases and J 2 bases; nucleotides not matched to a gene: 7. The CDR3 here is CASSRASGDQETQYF. CDR3 bases: TGCGCCAGCAGCCGGGCTAGCGGAGATCAAGAGACCCAGTACTTC.

The J gene is TRBJ2-1, the V gene TRBV4-3; TRBD2 agrees at 14 bases. Germline loops: CDR1 LGHNA, CDR2 YSLEER. V shed 6 bases, J shed 8 bases, and the junction held 9 bases outside the gene matches. The CDR3 runs 16 residues. The chain's CDR3 is CASRPGTSGRVHEQFF. CDR3 nucleotides: TGCGCCAGCAGACCTGGGACTAGCGGGAGAGTCCATGAGCAGTTCTTC.

J is TRBJ2-4 and V is TRBV30; D may correspond to TRBD1 or TRBD2 (5 bases each). Trimming shortened V by 4 bases and J by 3 bases, and 10 bases separated the two germline ends. The CDR3 is made up of 13 amino acids. Germline CDR1 and CDR2: GTSNPN and SVGIG (reference sequence). The CDR3 nucleotides read TGTGCCTGGACCTCAGGGAGCAAAAACATTCAGTACTTC. It codes for CAWTSGSKNIQYF.

This chain links TRBV7-9 with TRBJ2-1, with 9 bases fitting TRBD1. Looked up from germline, CDR1 is SEHNR and CDR2 is FQNEAQ (reference sequence). Trimming at V came to 5 bases and at J to 3 bases, leaving 5 bases not matched to a gene. The CDR3 has 15 amino acids. The CDR3 region has the DNA TGTGCCAGCAGCCCGCAGGGACAGGGCTACAATGAGCAGTTCTTC. Translating gives CASSPQGQGYNEQFF.

The chain carries TRBV9 and TRBJ2-3; D remains ambiguous. Germline V CDR1 and CDR2: SGDLS, YYNGEE. This CDR3 spans 15 amino acids. The V end lost 3 bases, the J end lost 6 bases, and 17 bases lay between the germline ends. The CDR3 sequence: CASSGHGYGGDTQYF. The CDR3 DNA reads TGTGCCAGCAGCGGCCATGGGTACGGCGGCGATACGCAGTATTTT.

CDR3 sequence (DNA): TGTGCCTGGGACACTGGACAGGTCAATCGGGATGGCTACACCTTC. Its protein product is CAWDTGQVNRDGYTF. The chain carries TRBV30 and TRBJ1-2, with 7 bases matching TRBD1. CDR1 is GTSNPN, CDR2 SVGIG, per germline (reference sequence). The CDR3 totals 15 residues. Losses at the gene ends were 5 bases for V and 6 bases for J; bases not matched to a gene: 15.

V usage is TRBV20-1 and J usage is TRBJ2-1; D is unclear. V was clipped by 5 bases and J by 9 bases, with 11 bases between them. CDR3 length: 11 amino acids. In germline, CDR1 is DFQATT, CDR2 SNEGSKA (reference sequence). The CDR3: CSAPNLFEQFF. Written as DNA, the CDR3 is TGCAGTGCTCCGAACCTTTTTGAGCAGTTCTTC.

The table lists this clone with a few counts. The genes are TRBV5-1 and TRBJ2-3; a possible D gene is TRBD2 (6 bases). This CDR3 comprises 15 residues. CDR1 is SGHRS, CDR2 YFSETQ, per germline. V lost 0 bases and J 0 bases, leaving 8 bases between the germline ends. CDR3 nucleotides: TGCGCCAGCAGCTTGGTGCGGGGAAGCACAGATACGCAGTATTTT. Translation gives CASSLVRGSTDTQYF.

This clone was seen a handful of times. This chain uses TRBV29-1 with TRBJ1-1, with D hard to call. The CDR3 sequence is 11 residues long. Germline V gene lookup returns CDR1 SQVTM and CDR2 ANQGSEA. The V end was cut by 5 bases, the J end by 1 base, with 5 bases between. The CDR3 DNA reads as TGCAGCGTTACAGAGAACACTGAAGCTTTCTTT. Translating it yields CSVTENTEAFF.

This chain connects TRBV7-2 to TRBJ2-7; unclear D gene. This CDR3 is built from 12 residues. Trimming stripped 1 base from V and 8 bases from J, with 9 bases between. In germline, CDR1 is SGHTA, CDR2 FQGNSA. The CDR3 is CASSLEITQQYF. For the CDR3, the DNA is TGTGCCAGCAGCTTAGAAATCACCCAGCAGTACTTC. Filled out from reference TRBV7-2 and TRBJ2-7, the complete variable domain reads GAGVSQSPSNKVTEKGKDVELRCDPISGHTALYWYRQSLGQGLEFLIYFQGNSAPDKSGLPSDRFSAERTGGSVSTLTIQRTQQEDSAVYLCASSLEITQQYFGPGTRLTVT.

J is TRBJ1-5 and V is TRBV6-1; D is perhaps TRBD1 (5 bases). The germline V and J ends were trimmed by 4 bases and 0 bases, with 16 bases remaining between them. The CDR3 length is 17 residues. The germline V gene has CDR1 MNHNS and CDR2 SASEGT. CDR3 coding DNA: TGTGCCAGCAGTGGCGAAGGGGTTGGCCTTAGCAATCAGCCCCAGCATTTT. It encodes CASSGEGVGLSNQPQHF.

The chain combines TRBV5-1 with TRBJ2-1; perhaps TRBD1 as D (5 bases). Germline CDR1 and CDR2: SGHRS and YFSETQ. The length of the CDR3 is 14 residues. V was clipped by 2 bases and J by 10 bases, with 16 bases between them. For the CDR3, the DNA is TGCGCCAGCAGCTTAATGACAGCAATCAGGGAGCAGTTCTTC. This codes for CASSLMTAIREQFF.

This chain joins TRBV29-1 and TRBJ1-1; tentative D call: TRBD1 (5 bases). The CDR3 consists of 10 residues. Trimming shortened V by 3 bases and J by 10 bases, and 9 bases separated the two germline ends. Per the germline V gene, CDR1 is SQVTM and CDR2 is ANQGSEA. CDR3 nucleotide sequence: TGCAGCGTTGAGGGGCAAGGAGCTTTCTTT. Its protein is CSVEGQGAFF. The full variable domain, rest sourced from reference TRBV29-1 and TRBJ1-1, is SAVISQKPSRDICQRGTSLTIQCQVDSQVTMMFWYRQQPGQSLTLIATANQGSEATYESGFVIDKFPISRPNLTFSTLTVSNMSPEDSSIYLCSVEGQGAFFGQGTRLTVV.

The chain is built from TRBV10-3 and TRBJ2-3, with 9 nucleotides matching TRBD2. After removal of 3 bases from V and 5 bases from J, the junction contained 6 bases not matched to a gene. CDR3 length: 15 amino acids. In germline, CDR1 is ENHRY, CDR2 SYGVKD. This CDR3 is CAISDTAGGGDTQYF. DNA for the CDR3: TGTGCCATCAGTGATACAGCGGGAGGTGGAGATACGCAGTATTTT.

This chain uses TRBV29-1 with TRBJ1-4; D is uncertain. Trimming took 4 bases from V and 10 from J, leaving 13 bases between them. CDR1 SQVTM and CDR2 ANQGSEA come from the germline V gene. This CDR3 has 12 residues. In DNA form, the CDR3 reads TGCAGCGTTGGGAGCGTTCAAGGAAAACTGTTTTTT. It yields the protein CSVGSVQGKLFF.

The chain uses TRBV6-5 and TRBJ1-1; D unresolved. Trimming took off 7 bases at V and 3 bases at J, with 12 bases between the two ends. The CDR3 spans 13 residues. Germline V CDR1 and CDR2: MNHEY, SVGAGI. CDR3 in amino acids: CASNRAEDTEAFF. The CDR3 DNA follows: TGTGCCAGCAATAGGGCGGAGGACACTGAAGCTTTCTTT.

This clone showed up just a few times. V usage is TRBV18 and J usage is TRBJ1-4, with D unresolved. The CDR3 runs to 13 residues. Germline loops: CDR1 KGHSH, CDR2 LQKENI. V was trimmed by 3 bases and J by 3 bases, leaving 5 bases between them. The DNA for the CDR3 is TGTGCCAGCTCACCTTTAGCTAATGAAAAACTGTTTTTT. It codes for CASSPLANEKLFF.

This clone has only a few counts. V is TRBV30 and J is TRBJ2-7; TRBD2 is a possible D gene (5 bases). Germline V CDR1 and CDR2: GTSNPN, SVGIG (reference sequence). The CDR3 is 13 residues long. Between the trimmed V and J ends, which lost 3 bases and 3 bases, there was a span of 12 bases. The CDR3: CAWSPPGNYEQYF. The CDR3 DNA sequence: TGTGCCTGGAGCCCCCCCGGGAACTACGAGCAGTACTTC.

This clone was picked up one time. The V and J genes are TRBV7-2 and TRBJ1-5; D is unresolved. This CDR3 region has 14 residues. The V gene's germline CDR1 is SGHTA and CDR2 FQGNSA. V was cut by 5 bases and J by 3 bases, with 11 bases left in between. The DNA for the CDR3 is TGTGCCAGCAGCCCGAGACGGATCAATCAGCCCCAGCATTTT. Its translation: CASSPRRINQPQHF. Using reference TRBV7-2 and TRBJ1-5 for the parts outside the CDR3, the full variable domain is GAGVSQSPSNKVTEKGKDVELRCDPISGHTALYWYRQSLGQGLEFLIYFQGNSAPDKSGLPSDRFSAERTGGSVSTLTIQRTQQEDSAVYLCASSPRRINQPQHFGDGTRLSIL.

This clone turned up a few times. The identical CDR3 is also encoded by other nucleotide sequences in the sample. V gene TRBV29-1 combines with J gene TRBJ2-3; D is perhaps TRBD1 or TRBD2 (5 bases each). Germline values: CDR1 SQVTM, CDR2 ANQGSEA. Between the trimmed V and J ends, which lost 6 bases and 2 bases, there was a span of 9 bases. This CDR3 has 12 amino acids. CDR3 bases: TGCAGCGTGGGGGTTGCCACAGATACGCAGTATTTT. Protein: CSVGVATDTQYF.

The chain joins TRBV30 to TRBJ2-1, with D uncertain. CDR1 and CDR2 (germline): GTSNPN, SVGIG (reference sequence). Trimming removed 0 bases at V and 6 bases at J, with 6 bases between. This CDR3 spans 12 amino acids. CDR3 bases: TGTGCCTGGAGTGTACCAGGCAATGAGCAGTTCTTC. Protein: CAWSVPGNEQFF.

This chain connects TRBV7-2 to TRBJ1-5, with D unresolved. Germline CDR1 and CDR2: SGHTA and FQGNSA. CDR3 length: 12 amino acids. V lost 3 bases to trimming and J lost 6 bases, with 6 bases between them. CDR3 in amino acids: CASSFGGQPQHF. CDR3 in DNA: TGTGCCAGCAGCTTTGGCGGTCAGCCCCAGCATTTT. The full variable domain, rest sourced from reference TRBV7-2 and TRBJ1-5, is GAGVSQSPSNKVTEKGKDVELRCDPISGHTALYWYRQSLGQGLEFLIYFQGNSAPDKSGLPSDRFSAERTGGSVSTLTIQRTQQEDSAVYLCASSFGGQPQHFGDGTRLSIL.

The V and J genes are TRBV6-5 and TRBJ2-7; D is possibly TRBD1 (5 bases). The V and J ends lost 2 bases and 3 bases respectively, with 8 bases between them. CDR1 and CDR2 (germline): MNHEY, SVGAGI. This CDR3 contains 13 residues. CDR3: CASSYQGSYEQYF. The CDR3 nucleotides read TGTGCCAGCAGTTACCAGGGAAGCTACGAGCAGTACTTC.

This clone has just a few counts. V gene TRBV30 combines with J gene TRBJ2-3, with D hard to call. Germline V lookup: CDR1 GTSNPN, CDR2 SVGIG (reference sequence). CDR3 length equals 14 residues. V was cut by 3 bases and J by 0 bases, with 10 bases left in between. The CDR3 loop reads CAWSSHSSTDTQYF. CDR3 sequence (DNA): TGTGCCTGGAGCAGCCATTCTAGCACAGATACGCAGTATTTT.